This T cell receptor (beta chain) was captured in a study of a mutant IDH1 vaccine in newly diagnosed glioma. Libraries were prepared by immunoSEQ multiplex PCR; TCRdb keeps only in-frame clonotypes and omits some of them. The sample has 70,000 to 100,000 clones; about 80% are singletons. Time point specified: baseline, week 1 (first vaccination visit). The treatment denotes: pre-vaccination baseline after standard-of-care therapy. This clone has just a few counts. The TCR comes from a middle-aged man with glioma. Some clones in this sample may be carry-over from other donors' samples. The sequences come from PBMCs, collected from a glioma patient treated with radiotherapy, temozolomide or both.

The CDR3 nucleotides are TGTGCCAGCAGACCCGACAGGGGTTCGTACGAGCAGTACTTC. The encoded protein is CASRPDRGSYEQYF. The gene calls are TRBV6-5 and TRBJ2-7; 8 bases are shared with TRBD1. Germline V CDR1 and CDR2: MNHEY, SVGAGI. Losses at the gene ends were 6 bases for V and 4 bases for J; bases not matched to a gene: 8. This CDR3 contains 14 residues.